The source of this T cell receptor (beta chain) is a study of beta chain features in type 1 diabetes. Every isolated RNA sample was fully reverse transcribed, so sequencing captured expressed TCRB transcripts. Profiling relied on immunoSEQ multiplex PCR, and the TCRdb table lists in-frame clones only, not all of them. The table records some 370,000 clones, 8.5% to 10% of them present only once. In the case of this clone: The antigen remains unidentified.

General study results and limits: When Type 1 diabetes patients were examined, their TCRB CDR3s proved moderately but significantly shorter in all four CD4+ subsets.

CDR1 is MGHRA and CDR2 is YSYEKL in the germline V gene. V was clipped by 3 bases and J by 7 bases, with 16 bases between them. This CDR3 spans 15 amino acids. The chain employs TRBV4-1 and TRBJ1-3; TRBD1 might be the D (6 bases). This clonotype originated in a man between 25 and 39 years old with type 1 diabetes. Sequenced: central memory CD4+ T cells from blood. CDR3 DNA sequence: TGCGCCAGCAGCCACAAGCTTGTCACAGGGAACACCATATATTTT. It translates to CASSHKLVTGNTIYF.